The 18 T cell receptor beta chains below were found in one sample sequenced in a study of vaccination effects on CD4 cells after COVID-19. Using immunoSEQ multiplex PCR, the repertoire was profiled, and TCRdb retains in-frame clones only, with some absent. Of approximately 74,000 clones listed, around four fifths are singletons. Ahead of sequencing, the ViraFEST assay grew antigen-specific CD4+ T cells using viral peptide pools. Isolation of CD4+ T cells took place after ten to eleven days of culture. The participants, recipients of two vaccine doses, got either BNT162b2 or mRNA-1273. These receptors' antigens are unknown. The material sequenced was CD4+ T cells from PBMCs cultured with HCoV-OC43 spike peptides, taken after COVID-19 vaccination. The sample's subset: HCoV-OC43 spike overlapping peptide pool stimulation. These receptors came from a human donor who received a COVID-19 vaccine.

This chain joins TRBV10-2 and TRBJ2-7; D unclear. V shed 4 bases and J shed 5 bases, with 9 bases lying between them. This CDR3 has 12 amino acids. Germline-derived CDR1 and CDR2 are WSHSY and SAAADI. The chain's CDR3 is CASSGGAHEQYV. In DNA form, the CDR3 reads TGCGCCAGCAGTGGTGGAGCCCACGAGCAGTACGTC.

The gene calls are TRBV27 and TRBJ2-1, with TRBD1 matching over 7 bases. This CDR3 has 14 amino acids. From germline, CDR1 is MNHEY and CDR2 SMNVEV (reference sequence). J lost 5 bases, V lost 10 bases, and 11 bases had no gene match. The CDR3 DNA follows: TGTGCCACCTCTCTCTTGGGGACAGACAATGAGCAGTTCTTC. Translation: CATSLLGTDNEQFF.

The chain uses TRBV6-1 and TRBJ1-5; D is undetermined. Germline-derived CDR1 and CDR2 are MNHNS and SASEGT. Trimming removed 1 base at V and 7 bases at J, with 11 bases between. The CDR3 is 14 residues long. In nucleotides, the CDR3 is TGTGCCAGCAGTGAAGAAGTGGGTACGCAGCCCCAGCATTTT. Translating gives CASSEEVGTQPQHF.

The chain has TRBV10-2 and TRBJ2-5, with 7 bases that match TRBD2. CDR1 and CDR2 (germline): WSHSY, SAAADI. CDR3 size: 14 residues. The V and J ends lost 0 bases and 5 bases, in that order; junction bases with no gene match: 3. CDR3 nucleotide sequence: TGCGCCAGCAGTGAGTCGGGAGGGTCCGAGACCCAGTACTTC. Its protein product is CASSESGGSETQYF.

The V gene is TRBV15, the J gene TRBJ2-5; D not certain. This CDR3 is built from 16 residues. V dropped 0 bases and J dropped 2 bases, with 13 bases sitting between them. Germline assignment: CDR1 LNHNV and CDR2 YYDKDF (reference sequence). The CDR3, as DNA: TGTGCCACCAGCAGAGAACGGGCACAGAAGCAAGAGACCCAGTACTTC. This codes for CATSRERAQKQETQYF. The complete variable domain, with remaining parts taken from reference TRBV15 and TRBJ2-5, reads DAMVIQNPRYQVTQFGKPVTLSCSQTLNHNVMYWYQQKSSQAPKLLFHYYDKDFNNEADTPDNFQSRRPNTSFCFLDIRSPGLGDTAMYLCATSRERAQKQETQYFGPGTRLLVL.

The V call is TRBV10-1, the J call TRBJ2-7; TRBD1 or TRBD2 may be the D gene (6 bases each). The CDR3 totals 19 residues. V shed 11 bases and J shed 0 bases, with 32 bases lying between them. The germline V gene encodes CDR1 WNHNN and CDR2 SYGVQD (reference sequence). CDR3 loop: CAPRGGAGDSFFLSYEQYV. DNA of the CDR3: TGCGCCCCGCGGGGAGGAGCAGGGGACTCTTTTTTTCTCTCCTACGAGCAGTACGTC.

This clone was counted a single time. The genes are TRBV18 and TRBJ1-5; no clear D gene. The CDR3 covers 17 residues. The germline V gene has CDR1 KGHSH and CDR2 LQKENI. Trimming shortened V by 5 bases and J by 0 bases, and 17 bases separated the two germline ends. The chain's CDR3 is CASSSGSEFHSNQPQHF. CDR3 bases: TGTGCCAGCTCAAGCGGATCCGAGTTCCATAGCAATCAGCCCCAGCATTTT.

The rearrangement joins TRBV30 to TRBJ2-5, with D unclear. The V and J ends lost 3 bases and 5 bases respectively, with 10 bases between them. This CDR3 is built from 12 residues. Germline V gene data show CDR1 as GTSNPN and CDR2 as SVGIG (reference sequence). The CDR3 region is CAWRGIRETQYF. Written as DNA, the CDR3 is TGTGCCTGGAGGGGCATTCGGGAGACCCAGTACTTC.

The chain couples TRBV18 to TRBJ2-1; 8 nucleotides agree with TRBD2. The germline gives CDR1 KGHSH, CDR2 LQKENI. V was pared by 1 base and J by 8 bases, with 7 bases of the junction left unmatched. This CDR3 is 15 amino acids long. The CDR3: CASSPRTGGPHEQFF. As DNA, the CDR3 is TGTGCCAGCTCACCACGGACGGGGGGGCCCCATGAGCAGTTCTTC.

This clone was observed a few times. The V gene is TRBV9, the J gene TRBJ1-5; 7 positions agree with TRBD1. Germline V gene sequence: CDR1 SGDLS, CDR2 YYNGEE. Trimming at V came to 6 bases and at J to 2 bases, leaving 8 bases not matched to a gene. The CDR3 is made up of 15 amino acids. CDR3 in DNA: TGTGCCAGCAATTCAGGAGGGGGCGGCAATCAGCCCCAGCATTTT. It specifies CASNSGGGGNQPQHF.

The rearrangement joins TRBV12-3 or TRBV12-4 to TRBJ2-7; D remains unclear. Trimming removed 5 bases from V and 0 bases from J, with 8 bases in between. The CDR3 has 13 amino acids. CDR3 sequence: CASSPTDSYEQYV. The DNA for the CDR3 is TGTGCCAGCAGTCCGACTGACTCCTACGAGCAGTACGTC.

The CDR3 sequence: CASSFRDRGGGELFF. The CDR3 coding sequence is TGTGCCAGCAGTTTCCGGGACAGGGGGGGCGGGGAGCTGTTTTTT. The chain employs TRBV27 and TRBJ2-2, with 11 bases fitting TRBD1. CDR1 MNHEY and CDR2 SMNVEV come from the germline V gene (reference sequence). V gave up 3 bases and J gave up 7 bases; unmatched junction bases: 4. The CDR3 runs to 15 residues.

The chain recombines TRBV6-4 with TRBJ1-1, with D possibly matching TRBD1 (6 bases). The CDR3 has 13 residues. The germline V and J ends were trimmed by 7 bases and 0 bases, with 9 bases remaining between them. CDR1 and CDR2 (germline): MRHNA, SNTAGT. CDR3 bases: TGTGCCAGCAAGGGGACATTGAACACTGAAGCTTTCTTT. It translates to CASKGTLNTEAFF.

The sample holds one count of this clone. This chain joins TRBV12-3 or TRBV12-4 and TRBJ2-7, with no clear D. V shed 6 bases and J shed 6 bases, with 15 bases lying between them. The CDR3 consists of 13 residues. CDR3 bases: TGTGCCAGCAGCCTCCTCCCGACGGGCGAGCAGTACGTC. This encodes CASSLLPTGEQYV.

This clone was observed a few times. The chain joins TRBV5-4 to TRBJ2-3, with D unresolved. Per germline, CDR1 SGHNT and CDR2 YYREEE (reference sequence). V was cut by 1 base and J by 1 base, with 4 bases left in between. The CDR3 has 13 amino acids. The CDR3 region is CASSLFGTDTQYF. The CDR3 DNA follows: TGTGCCAGCAGCTTGTTCGGCACAGATACGCAGTATTTT.

The chain has TRBV7-2 and TRBJ1-3; 7 bases line up with TRBD1. J was trimmed by 4 bases and V by 4 bases; bases with no gene match: 7. The CDR3 contains 15 residues. Germline assignment: CDR1 SGHTA and CDR2 FQGNSA. CDR3 coding DNA: TGTGCCAGCAGCTCTAAAAGGGGGCCCGGAAACACCATATATTTT. Translated: CASSSKRGPGNTIYF.

The chain couples TRBV9 to TRBJ2-3; no clear D. V gave up 6 bases and J gave up 2 bases, with 13 bases separating them. CDR1 and CDR2 (germline): SGDLS, YYNGEE. This CDR3 has 14 amino acids. The CDR3: CASTGPQFTDTQYF. In nucleotides, the CDR3 is TGTGCCAGCACCGGTCCCCAGTTCACAGATACGCAGTATTTT.

The chain carries TRBV7-2 and TRBJ2-5, with D perhaps TRBD1 or TRBD2 (6 bases each). The CDR3 has 14 amino acids. CDR1 is SGHTA, CDR2 FQGNSA, per germline. V was cut by 4 bases and J by 5 bases, with 14 bases left in between. The CDR3 region is CASSSGAYLETQYF. The CDR3 nucleotides are TGTGCCAGCAGCTCGGGGGCGTACCTGGAGACCCAGTACTTC. Looking up the rest from reference TRBV7-2 and TRBJ2-5 gives the full variable domain: GAGVSQSPSNKVTEKGKDVELRCDPISGHTALYWYRQSLGQGLEFLIYFQGNSAPDKSGLPSDRFSAERTGGSVSTLTIQRTQQEDSAVYLCASSSGAYLETQYFGPGTRLLVL.